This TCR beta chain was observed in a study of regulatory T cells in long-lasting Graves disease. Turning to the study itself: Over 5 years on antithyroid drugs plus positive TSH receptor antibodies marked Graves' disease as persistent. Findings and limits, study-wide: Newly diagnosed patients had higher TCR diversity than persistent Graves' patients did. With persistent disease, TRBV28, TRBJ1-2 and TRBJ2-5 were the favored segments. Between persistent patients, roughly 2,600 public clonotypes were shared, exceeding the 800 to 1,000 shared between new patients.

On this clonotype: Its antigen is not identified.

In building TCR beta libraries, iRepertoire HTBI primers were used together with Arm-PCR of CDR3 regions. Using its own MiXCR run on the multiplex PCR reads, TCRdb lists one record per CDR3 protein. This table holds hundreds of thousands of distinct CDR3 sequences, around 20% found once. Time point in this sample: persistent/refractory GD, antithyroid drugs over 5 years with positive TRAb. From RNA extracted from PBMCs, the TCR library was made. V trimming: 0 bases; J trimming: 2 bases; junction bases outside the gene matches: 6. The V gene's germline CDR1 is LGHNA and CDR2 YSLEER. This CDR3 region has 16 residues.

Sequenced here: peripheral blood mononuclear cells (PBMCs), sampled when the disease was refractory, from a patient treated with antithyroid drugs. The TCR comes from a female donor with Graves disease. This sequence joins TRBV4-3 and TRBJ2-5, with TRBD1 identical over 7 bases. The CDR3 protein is CASSQDRLRGQETQYF. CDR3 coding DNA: TGCGCCAGCAGCCAAGATCGGCTCAGGGGGCAAGAGACCCAGTACTTC.